This entry concerns a single T cell receptor (beta chain). The sample comes from a study of blood T cell repertoires in COVID-19. Study-level information: T cells, B-cell-depleted T cells, or PBMCs provided the cDNA or gDNA that served as material.

Authors' data handling: By means of reference gene primer amplification, nucleated cell counts were estimated. The method was immunoSEQ multiplex PCR; TCRdb's version includes in-frame clones alone and lacks a portion of them. V, J and clone size derive from that table, while D and trimming were established from the DNA sequence. Counted here are some 170,000 clones, 60% to 85% occurring once; the ten biggest clones make up roughly 8.6%. Per the germline V gene, CDR1 is LGHNA and CDR2 is YSLEER. This CDR3 is built from 15 residues. Losses at the gene ends were 4 bases for V and 7 bases for J; bases not matched to a gene: 6.

The chain carries TRBV4-3 and TRBJ2-1; 11 nucleotides align to TRBD1. The sequence derives from a man in his 60s with acute or convalescent COVID-19. Sequenced sample: peripheral blood. CDR3 DNA: TGCGCCAGCAGCCCGAGGACAGGGGGCTTGAATGAGCAGTTCTTC. Its protein is CASSPRTGGLNEQFF.